These 29 T cell receptor beta chains were all obtained from the same sample, sequenced in a study of cytomegalovirus exposure and HLA in healthy donors. Primers included in the PCR were 60 Vbeta and 13 Jbeta primers. Sequenced by immunoSEQ multiplex PCR; TCRdb stores in-frame clones only, minus some. Of approximately 210,000 clones in the sample, roughly 80% are singletons; the top ten hold around 1.6%. Sample: PBMCs. Source of these receptors: a woman between 50 and 59 years old in good health and CMV-seronegative.

V gene TRBV27 combines with J gene TRBJ2-5; D is possibly TRBD1 (5 bases). Germline CDR1 and CDR2: MNHEY and SMNVEV (reference sequence). The V gene lost 3 bases and the J gene lost 5 bases, with 10 bases spanning the gap. The CDR3 is 13 amino acids. Here the CDR3 DNA reads TGTGCCAGCAGTTTCACAGGTTACGAGACCCAGTACTTC. Protein: CASSFTGYETQYF.

This clone was observed once. The chain has TRBV28 and TRBJ2-7; 7 bases match TRBD2. The CDR3 totals 16 residues. V lost 10 bases to trimming and J lost 6 bases; unmatched junction nucleotides: 21. From germline, CDR1 is MDHEN and CDR2 SYDVKM. The CDR3, as DNA: TGTGCCACCGCGGTGGGGCCAGGGAGGGGAGTTACCGAGCAGTACTTC. Amino acids: CATAVGPGRGVTEQYF.

The gene calls are TRBV7-9 and TRBJ2-7, with 7 bases lining up with TRBD2. Trimming removed 1 base from V and 4 bases from J; junction bases left unmatched: 1. Germline V gives CDR1 SEHNR, CDR2 FQNEAQ (reference sequence). CDR3 size: 13 residues. CDR3 DNA sequence: TGTGCCAGCAGCTTAGGGGGGGGGTACGAGCAGTACTTC. This sequence encodes CASSLGGGYEQYF.

This clone was seen only a few times. The rearrangement links TRBV10-3 to TRBJ1-1; possibly TRBD1 for D (5 bases). In germline, CDR1 is ENHRY, CDR2 SYGVKD. The CDR3 contains 15 residues. V lost 10 bases and J lost 6, with 24 bases in between. CDR3 DNA sequence: TGTGCCACCCTTAAGGACCTACCTTTGGGGCCTGAAGCTTTCTTT. Translating gives CATLKDLPLGPEAFF.

The rearrangement joins TRBV29-1 to TRBJ1-1; 10 bases map to TRBD1. Germline assignment: CDR1 SQVTM and CDR2 ANQGSEA. There are 12 residues in the CDR3. V shed 7 bases and J 4 bases; nucleotides not matched to a gene: 3. CDR3 amino acids: CSGDRGPTEAFF. The CDR3 nucleotides are TGCAGCGGGGACAGGGGACCCACTGAAGCTTTCTTT.

This clone was observed a single time. This chain links TRBV5-3 with TRBJ2-7, with 9 bases aligning to TRBD2. TRBV5-3 is labeled an ORF, and its function is uncertain. This CDR3 is built from 21 residues. The J segment lost 2 bases and the V segment lost 0 bases, leaving 21 bases of the junction unmatched. CDR3 coding DNA: TGTGCCAGAAGCTTGGATCTCCCATCGGGGGGAAGCGGGAGGTCCGCCTACGAGCAGTACTTC. This translates into CARSLDLPSGGSGRSAYEQYF.

This clone was detected a few times. Additional DNA sequences in this sample encode the identical CDR3. The chain combines TRBV4-3 with TRBJ1-2; TRBD1 might be the D (6 bases). The CDR3 sequence is 14 residues long. The germline V gene has CDR1 LGHNA and CDR2 YSLEER. V lost 3 bases, J lost 9 bases, and 17 bases lay in between. CDR3 sequence (DNA): TGCGCCAGCAGCCACGACCAAAACAGGGTGAGCTACACCTTC. Translating gives CASSHDQNRVSYTF.

The chain uses TRBV7-3 and TRBJ2-7, with D perhaps matching TRBD2 (6 bases). This CDR3 has 15 amino acids. In germline, CDR1 is SGHTA, CDR2 FQGTGA. V was clipped by 3 bases and J by 4 bases, with 16 bases between them. The CDR3: CASSFKPGDPYEQYF. The DNA for the CDR3 is TGTGCCAGCAGCTTCAAACCGGGGGACCCTTACGAGCAGTACTTC. The complete variable domain, with remaining parts taken from reference TRBV7-3 and TRBJ2-7, reads GAGVSQTPSNKVTEKGKYVELRCDPISGHTALYWYRQSLGQGPEFLIYFQGTGAADDSGLPNDRFFAVRPEGSVSTLKIQRTERGDSAVYLCASSFKPGDPYEQYFGPGTRLTVT.

V and J are TRBV6-6 and TRBJ2-1; 8 bases are a match to TRBD2. The CDR3 consists of 14 residues. J lost 6 bases, V lost 6 bases, and 7 bases had no gene match. The germline V gene has CDR1 MNHNY and CDR2 SVGAGI (reference sequence). The CDR3, as DNA: TGTGCCAGCAGACCCTCCGGGACTAGCAATGAGCAGTTCTTC. Its protein is CASRPSGTSNEQFF.

In DNA, the CDR3 is TGTGCCAGCAGCGCCGGGACAGGGGGCTCTGAAGCTTTCTTT. Translation: CASSAGTGGSEAFF. J is TRBJ1-1 and V is TRBV6-5; TRBD1 matches at 12 bases. The CDR3 runs 14 residues. Trimming took 6 bases from V and 6 from J; bases not matched to a gene: 5. Per germline, CDR1 MNHEY and CDR2 SVGAGI.

V gene TRBV9 combines with J gene TRBJ1-2; no reliable D call. The ends were cut back, 0 bases at V and 3 bases at J, with 6 bases in the middle. This CDR3 contains 13 residues. Germline V gene sequence: CDR1 SGDLS, CDR2 YYNGEE. The CDR3 reads CASSVVPDYGYTF. CDR3 sequence (DNA): TGTGCCAGCAGCGTAGTTCCGGACTATGGCTACACCTTC.

V is TRBV9 and J is TRBJ1-6; no clear D gene. The CDR3 length is 15 residues. Between the trimmed V and J ends, which lost 2 bases and 6 bases, there was a span of 12 bases. Germline CDR1 is SGDLS and CDR2 is YYNGEE. The CDR3 protein is CASSVEGVRNSPLHF. Written as DNA, the CDR3 is TGTGCCAGCAGCGTGGAAGGAGTACGTAATTCACCCCTCCACTTT.

This rearrangement joins TRBV4-1 to TRBJ2-7; 7 positions match TRBD2. The germline gives CDR1 MGHRA, CDR2 YSYEKL. This CDR3 contains 16 residues. Losses at the gene ends were 3 bases for V and 0 bases for J; bases not matched to a gene: 8. DNA for the CDR3: TGCGCCAGCAGCCAGTTAGGGACTACGCCCTCCTACGAGCAGTACTTC. Protein sequence: CASSQLGTTPSYEQYF.

The CDR3 region is CAISESGAGTGELFF. In DNA, the CDR3 is TGTGCCATCAGTGAGTCTGGGGCGGGGACCGGGGAGCTGTTTTTT. The chain is built from TRBV10-3 and TRBJ2-2; weak D call: TRBD2 (6 bases). This CDR3 is 15 amino acids long. The V end lost 0 bases, the J end lost 5 bases, and 10 bases lay between the germline ends. Looked up from germline, CDR1 is ENHRY and CDR2 is SYGVKD.

Details on this clone: A junction boundary mismatches the germline segment, possibly from a read error. The chain employs TRBV7-7 and TRBJ2-3, with D possibly matching TRBD2 (6 bases). CDR1 SSHAT and CDR2 FNYEAQ come from the germline V gene (reference sequence). The CDR3 length is 14 residues. This CDR3 reads CASSLRGGADTQYF. CDR3 nucleotide sequence: TGTGCTAGCAGCCTGCGGGGTGGGGCAGATACGCAGTATTTT.

The genes are TRBV11-2 and TRBJ2-1; 8 bases are shared with TRBD1. Trimming took 5 bases from V and 6 from J; bases not matched to a gene: 21. This CDR3 spans 19 amino acids. Germline assignment: CDR1 SGHAT and CDR2 FQNNGV. The CDR3 nucleotides read TGTGCCAGCAGCCCGGGCAGGGGGCGCTTGGGTTCCCGCCGCAATGAGCAGTTCTTC. Its protein product is CASSPGRGRLGSRRNEQFF.

The chain couples TRBV11-2 to TRBJ2-3; 9 positions agree with TRBD1. The V gene's germline CDR1 is SGHAT and CDR2 FQNNGV. V lost 5 bases to trimming and J lost 1 base; unmatched junction nucleotides: 13. CDR3 length: 18 amino acids. In nucleotides, the CDR3 is TGTGCCAGCAGCGAAACCATTACACAGGGGGCCCGCACAGATACGCAGTATTTT. Amino acids: CASSETITQGARTDTQYF.

The chain carries TRBV6-4 and TRBJ2-3; D remains ambiguous. This CDR3 region has 14 residues. CDR1 MRHNA and CDR2 SNTAGT come from the germline V gene. V was shortened by 3 bases and J by 2 bases, with 9 bases between the two germline ends. As DNA, the CDR3 is TGTGCCAGCAGTGAAGAGCGCTTCACAGATACGCAGTATTTT. Its protein is CASSEERFTDTQYF.

The rearrangement links TRBV5-1 to TRBJ2-1, with D perhaps TRBD2 (6 bases). V was pared by 2 bases and J by 1 base, with 10 bases between. Per the germline V gene, CDR1 is SGHRS and CDR2 is YFSETQ. The CDR3 consists of 15 residues. CDR3 DNA sequence: TGCGCCAGCAGCTTCGACGGGACTTCCTACAATGAGCAGTTCTTC. This sequence encodes CASSFDGTSYNEQFF.

The gene calls are TRBV7-3 and TRBJ2-2; 7 positions match TRBD2. There are 16 residues in the CDR3. Trimming at V came to 2 bases and at J to 2 bases, leaving 5 bases not matched to a gene. Per germline, CDR1 SGHTA and CDR2 FQGTGA. Written as DNA, the CDR3 is TGTGCCAGCAGCTTAGCGGGGGTAGGAAACACCGGGGAGCTGTTTTTT. It specifies CASSLAGVGNTGELFF. The whole variable domain, filled in from reference TRBV7-3 and TRBJ2-2, reads GAGVSQTPSNKVTEKGKYVELRCDPISGHTALYWYRQSLGQGPEFLIYFQGTGAADDSGLPNDRFFAVRPEGSVSTLKIQRTERGDSAVYLCASSLAGVGNTGELFFGEGSRLTVL.

The chain recombines TRBV15 with TRBJ2-1, with 7 bases aligning to TRBD1. V shed 1 base, J shed 2 bases, and the junction held 8 bases outside the gene matches. The CDR3 contains 17 residues. Germline CDR1 reads LNHNV; CDR2 reads YYDKDF (reference sequence). The CDR3 protein is CATSRGVPGQPYNEQFF. In DNA form, the CDR3 reads TGTGCCACCAGCAGAGGAGTCCCGGGACAGCCCTACAATGAGCAGTTCTTC.

The chain joins TRBV25-1 to TRBJ2-1; TRBD2 matches at 16 bases. Germline V lookup: CDR1 MGHDK, CDR2 SYGVNS. The CDR3 loop spans 17 amino acids. Trimming at V came to 5 bases and at J to 9 bases, leaving 10 bases not matched to a gene. Written as DNA, the CDR3 is TGTGCCAGCAGTCCCATTGGGACTAGCGGGAGGGACAGTGAGCAGTTCTTC. Translating it yields CASSPIGTSGRDSEQFF.

This chain links TRBV19 with TRBJ2-3; a possible D gene is TRBD1 (8 bases). This CDR3 has 14 residues. V was trimmed by 10 bases and J by 3 bases, leaving 17 bases between them. Germline loops: CDR1 LNHDA, CDR2 SQIVND (reference sequence). CDR3 DNA sequence: TGTGCCAACAGGACAGGGAGGGTGACAGATACGCAGTATTTT. Its translation is CANRTGRVTDTQYF. Looking up the rest from reference TRBV19 and TRBJ2-3 gives the full variable domain: DGGITQSPKYLFRKEGQNVTLSCEQNLNHDAMYWYRQDPGQGLRLIYYSQIVNDFQKGDIAEGYSVSREKKESFPLTVTSAQKNPTAFYLCANRTGRVTDTQYFGPGTRLTVL.

In this sample, this clone turned up once. This chain links TRBV14 with TRBJ1-1; no reliable D call. Germline values: CDR1 SGHDN, CDR2 FVKESK. The CDR3 runs 12 residues. V lost 2 bases to trimming and J lost 10 bases, with 11 bases between them. The CDR3 loop reads CASSQSPRRAFF. DNA of the CDR3: TGTGCCAGCAGCCAAAGTCCGCGGAGAGCTTTCTTT.

The rearrangement joins TRBV4-2 to TRBJ1-1; D is unresolved. Germline assignment: CDR1 LGHNA and CDR2 YNFKEQ. The CDR3 loop spans 13 amino acids. V was trimmed by 1 base and J by 8 bases, leaving 11 bases between them. CDR3 nucleotides: TGTGCCAGCAGCCAAGTTAGGAGGACGGAAGCTTTCTTT. It codes for CASSQVRRTEAFF.

The chain is built from TRBV5-6 and TRBJ1-3; D remains unclear. This CDR3 is built from 14 residues. With 1 base removed from V and 2 bases from J, the gap between germline ends came to 7 bases. Per germline, CDR1 SGHDT and CDR2 YYEEEE. The CDR3 nucleotides are TGTGCCAGCAGCTTGCGGTCTCCTGGAAACACCATATATTTT. Its translation: CASSLRSPGNTIYF. Filled out from reference TRBV5-6 and TRBJ1-3, the complete variable domain reads DAGVTQSPTHLIKTRGQQVTLRCSPKSGHDTVSWYQQALGQGPQFIFQYYEEEERQRGNFPDRFSGHQFPNYSSELNVNALLLGDSALYLCASSLRSPGNTIYFGEGSWLTVV.

The chain employs TRBV29-1 and TRBJ2-3; 7 bases agree with TRBD2. Germline CDR1 and CDR2: SQVTM and ANQGSEA. J gave up 3 bases and V 7 bases, and 10 bases lay outside the gene matches. The CDR3 contains 14 residues. CDR3 DNA sequence: TGCAGCGCAACGGGACTAAGGGGAACAGATACGCAGTATTTT. This codes for CSATGLRGTDTQYF.

This clone was detected only once. The chain combines TRBV7-2 with TRBJ1-1; 7 nucleotides match TRBD1. V lost 4 bases, J lost 1 base, and 6 bases stayed unmatched. Germline V gene data show CDR1 as SGHTA and CDR2 as FQGNSA. The CDR3 totals 15 residues. CDR3 nucleotides: TGTGCCAGCAGCTCTCGGACAGGAACGAACACTGAAGCTTTCTTT. Its translation: CASSSRTGTNTEAFF.

The chain recombines TRBV7-3 with TRBJ1-1, with D uncertain. CDR1 and CDR2 (germline): SGHTA, FQGTGA. V lost 2 bases and J lost 2, with 6 bases in between. The CDR3 has 13 residues. CDR3 loop: CASSLGSNTEAFF. The CDR3 nucleotides read TGTGCCAGCAGCTTAGGCAGTAACACTGAAGCTTTCTTT.